This T cell receptor (beta chain) was retrieved from a study of shared clonotypes between healthy human individuals. Study findings and constraints: Sample collection involved blood only; tissue repertoires are likely different. The study found lower generation probabilities in non-shared clonotypes than in those shared by all four donors.

CD45RO-negative, CCR7-positively selected cells formed the naive CD8 fraction, excluding terminally differentiated effector memory CD45RA+ cells. About this clone itself: The antigen is not known.

An even split of each subset's genomic DNA across several immunoSEQ plates was performed. This table comes from immunoSEQ multiplex PCR, and its TCRdb copy is limited to in-frame clones, with some not included. The sample yields some 630,000 clones, around 96% seen once. Sequenced input: naive CD8+ T cells sorted from blood. This receptor was obtained from a woman in her twenties or thirties in good health.

The CDR3 DNA reads as TGTGCCAGCCGGGGGACAGGGGGTAATGAAAAACTGTTTTTT. Translating gives CASRGTGGNEKLFF. The chain links TRBV13 to TRBJ1-4, with 11 bases that match TRBD1. The CDR3 has 14 residues. The V and J ends lost 8 bases and 4 bases, in that order; junction bases with no gene match: 3. Germline V gene data show CDR1 as PRHDT and CDR2 as FYEKMQ (reference sequence).